This entry concerns a single TCR beta chain. Antigen specificity is unknown. In nominal health when sampled, donors likely had unrecorded immune exposures nonetheless. This record comes from a study of cytomegalovirus exposure and HLA in healthy donors. Findings and limits, study-wide: The investigators catalogued some 150 TCR beta chains as cytomegalovirus-associated.

The primer mix had 60 Vbeta and 13 Jbeta primers. Here immunoSEQ multiplex PCR was the method, and the copy in TCRdb shows in-frame clones only, minus some. This sample carries about 170,000 clones, more than 60% of them seen once, and the ten largest clones take approximately 1.5%. V gave up 7 bases and J gave up 6 bases; unmatched junction bases: 12. Germline V gene data show CDR1 as KGHSH and CDR2 as LQKENI. The CDR3 spans 15 residues. The TCR sequence derives from a woman in her 30s in good health and CMV-seropositive. Specimen: PBMCs. This chain joins TRBV18 and TRBJ2-7; 10 bases line up with TRBD1. CDR3 region: CASLPPGQGTSEQYF. In DNA, the CDR3 is TGTGCCAGCTTGCCCCCGGGACAGGGGACCTCCGAGCAGTACTTC.